This T cell receptor (beta chain) emerged from a study of blood T cell repertoires in COVID-19. Looked up from germline, CDR1 is KGHSH and CDR2 is LQKENI. Between the trimmed V and J ends, which lost 3 bases and 1 base, there was a span of 9 bases. This CDR3 region has 14 residues. About this clone: Other DNA sequences in the sample encode the same CDR3.

Some clones are missing from TCRdb's copy, which holds only in-frame ones; the method was immunoSEQ multiplex PCR. Of 200,000 or so clones in the sample, 70% to 90% were seen once. The chain combines TRBV18 with TRBJ1-1; D unclear. Material: peripheral blood. The clonotype comes from a woman of 80 years or more with acute or convalescent COVID-19. This CDR3 reads CASSPGQENTEAFF. CDR3 bases: TGTGCCAGCTCACCGGGCCAGGAGAACACTGAAGCTTTCTTT. Together with reference TRBV18 and TRBJ1-1, the CDR3 gives the full variable domain: NAGVMQNPRHLVRRRGQEARLRCSPMKGHSHVYWYRQLPEEGLKFMVYLQKENIIDESGMPKERFSAEFPKEGPSILRIQQVVRGDSAAYFCASSPGQENTEAFFGQGTRLTVV.